This is a list of T cell receptor beta chains from one sample in a study of blood T cell repertoires in COVID-19. Data came from immunoSEQ multiplex PCR; TCRdb stores just in-frame clones and leaves some out. The profile covers about 230,000 clones, with 89% appearing a single time and roughly 4% taken by the ten largest. Sequencing used PBMCs or T cells enriched from blood (not recorded which). These receptors came from a woman between 25 and 40 years old with acute COVID-19. CDR3s include the opening cysteine and the closing phenylalanine or tryptophan. The order of the fields is CDR3 protein, CDR3 DNA, J gene, V gene, D gene, clone size. The D gene is left open where the match is weak. Size is omitted from some rows. Given values are once, few, many or a class for expanded clones.

CASSQDLRAYEQYF TGTGCCAGCAGCCAAGATTTGAGGGCATACGAGCAGTACTTC TRBJ2-7 TRBV14 - -
CASSSGTAFNEKLFF TGTGCCAGCAGCTCCGGGACAGCGTTTAATGAAAAACTGTTTTTT TRBJ1-4 TRBV7-6 TRBD1 few
CASSDRYEQYF TGCGCCAGCAGTGATCGGTACGAGCAGTACTTC TRBJ2-7 TRBV10-1 - many
CASSLASGGHNEQFF TGTGCCAGCAGCCTGGCTAGCGGGGGACACAATGAGCAGTTCTTC TRBJ2-1 TRBV7-3 TRBD2 -
CASTRTGGYNEQFF TGTGCCAGCACACGGACAGGCGGATACAATGAGCAGTTCTTC TRBJ2-1 TRBV6-5 TRBD1 -
CASSFQGGEKLFF TGTGCCAGCAGCTTTCAAGGGGGTGAAAAACTGTTTTTT TRBJ1-4 TRBV11-2 - once
CATSTGDGNTEAFF TGTGCCACCAGCACGGGGGACGGCAACACTGAAGCTTTCTTT TRBJ1-1 TRBV15 - -
CASSKMSAGTGMNTEAFF TGTGCCAGCAGCAAGATGTCCGCCGGGACAGGGATGAACACTGAAGCTTTCTTT TRBJ1-1 TRBV7-9 TRBD1 -
CASSAGRAGANVLTF TGTGCCAGCAGCGCCGGGAGAGCTGGGGCCAACGTCCTGACTTTC TRBJ2-6 TRBV13 - -
CATTGPVGGLDQPQHF TGTGCCACCACAGGACCGGTCGGGGGGCTTGATCAGCCCCAGCATTTT TRBJ1-5 TRBV24-1 - -
CASSLVGQGATGELFF TGTGCCAGCAGTTTGGTGGGACAGGGTGCCACCGGGGAGCTGTTTTTT TRBJ2-2 TRBV27 TRBD1 -
CASSQGPGGGNSPLHF TGTGCCAGCAGCCAAGGGCCAGGGGGCGGGAATTCACCCCTCCACTTT TRBJ1-6 TRBV3-1/TRBV3-2 TRBD1 once
CAWGQRDTEAFF TGTGCCTGGGGACAGAGGGACACTGAAGCTTTCTTT TRBJ1-1 TRBV30 - -
CASSLQVTLTNEKLFF TGTGCCAGCAGCTTACAGGTTACCCTAACTAATGAAAAACTGTTTTTT TRBJ1-4 TRBV11-2 - -
CASTDRGTEAFF TGTGCCAGCACCGACAGGGGTACTGAAGCTTTCTTT TRBJ1-1 TRBV25-1 TRBD1 -
CASRVGTGSNYGYTF TGTGCCAGCCGGGTGGGGACAGGCTCTAACTATGGCTACACCTTC TRBJ1-2 TRBV5-5 TRBD1 -
CASSEARVSSNQPQHF TGTGCCAGCAGTGAAGCGCGGGTTAGTAGCAATCAGCCCCAGCATTTT TRBJ1-5 TRBV2 - -
CASSRQVNTGELFF TGTGCCAGCAGTAGGCAGGTCAACACCGGGGAGCTGTTTTTT TRBJ2-2 TRBV2 - -
CASTLEDEQFF TGTGCCAGCACGCTAGAGGATGAGCAGTTCTTC TRBJ2-1 TRBV3-1/TRBV3-2 - -
CATHSSSYNSPLHF TGTGCCACCCATTCCAGCTCCTATAATTCACCCCTCCACTTT TRBJ1-6 TRBV15 - -
CASSLGTSRYEQYF TGTGCCAGCAGCCTAGGGACTAGTCGATACGAGCAGTACTTC TRBJ2-7 TRBV7-3 TRBD2 -
CASSLVATGNTIYF TGTGCCAGCAGTTTAGTTGCTACTGGAAACACCATATATTTT TRBJ1-3 TRBV27 - -
CATSRDLQGNSPLHF TGTGCCACCAGCAGAGATTTACAGGGGAATTCACCCCTCCACTTT TRBJ1-6 TRBV15 TRBD1 -
CASSLQIGTGGLGYTF TGCGCCAGCAGCCTACAAATAGGCACAGGGGGCTTGGGCTACACCTTC TRBJ1-2 TRBV4-3 TRBD1 -
CASSQGPGELFF TGTGCCAGCAGCCAGGGCCCCGGGGAGCTGTTTTTT TRBJ2-2 TRBV14 - -
CATQGGYNEQFF TGTGCCACCCAAGGAGGGTACAATGAGCAGTTCTTC TRBJ2-1 TRBV12-3/TRBV12-4 - -
CAWRDSGEKLFF TGTGCCTGGAGGGATTCGGGGGAAAAACTGTTTTTT TRBJ1-4 TRBV30 - -
CASSIAAYTEAFF TGTGCCAGTAGTATAGCTGCGTACACTGAAGCTTTCTTT TRBJ1-1 TRBV19 - -
CASSPGEYYGYTF TGTGCCAGCAGCCCCGGGGAGTACTATGGCTACACCTTC TRBJ1-2 TRBV11-2 - -